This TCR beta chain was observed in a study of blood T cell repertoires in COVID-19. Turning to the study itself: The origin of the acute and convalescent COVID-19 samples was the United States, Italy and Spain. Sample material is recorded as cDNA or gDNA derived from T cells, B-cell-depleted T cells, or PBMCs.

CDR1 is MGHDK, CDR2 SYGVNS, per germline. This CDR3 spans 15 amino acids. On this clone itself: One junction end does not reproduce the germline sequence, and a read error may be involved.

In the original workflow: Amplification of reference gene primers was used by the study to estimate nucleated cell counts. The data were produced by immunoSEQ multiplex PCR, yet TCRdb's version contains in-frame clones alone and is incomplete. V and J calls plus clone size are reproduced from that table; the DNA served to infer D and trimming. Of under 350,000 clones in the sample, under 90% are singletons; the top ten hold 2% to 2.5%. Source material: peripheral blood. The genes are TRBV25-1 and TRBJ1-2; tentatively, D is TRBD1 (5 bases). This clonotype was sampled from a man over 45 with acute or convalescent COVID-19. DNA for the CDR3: TGTGCCAGCAGTGAACTCTCATCCTGGGGCTATAGCTACACCTTC. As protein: CASSELSSWGYSYTF.